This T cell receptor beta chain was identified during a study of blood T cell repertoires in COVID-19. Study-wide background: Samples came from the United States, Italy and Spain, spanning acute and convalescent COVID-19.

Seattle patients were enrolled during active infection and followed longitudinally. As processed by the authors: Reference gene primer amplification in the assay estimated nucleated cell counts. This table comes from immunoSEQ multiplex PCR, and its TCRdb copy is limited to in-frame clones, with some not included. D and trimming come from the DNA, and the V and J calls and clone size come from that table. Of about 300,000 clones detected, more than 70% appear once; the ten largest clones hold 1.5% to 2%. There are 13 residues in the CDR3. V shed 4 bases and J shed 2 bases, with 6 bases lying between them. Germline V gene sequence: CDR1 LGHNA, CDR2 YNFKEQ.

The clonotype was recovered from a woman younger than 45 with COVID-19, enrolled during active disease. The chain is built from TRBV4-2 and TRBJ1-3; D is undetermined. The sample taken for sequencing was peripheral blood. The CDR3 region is CASSPPAGNTIYF. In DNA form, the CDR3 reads TGTGCCAGCAGCCCCCCGGCTGGAAACACCATATATTTT.